The TCR beta chain under discussion was sequenced for a study of cytomegalovirus exposure and HLA in healthy donors. This clone was observed a few times. The ends were cut back, 4 bases at V and 0 bases at J, with 7 bases in the middle. Germline CDR1 and CDR2: LNHDA and SQIVND (reference sequence). The CDR3 contains 14 residues. The PCR had 60 Vbeta and 13 Jbeta primers. The repertoire was sequenced with immunoSEQ multiplex PCR; TCRdb's copy has only in-frame clones and lacks some. The sample records 100,000 or so clones, approximately 68% being singletons. Sequenced input: PBMCs. The TCR comes from a woman aged 18-30 years in good health and CMV-seropositive. V usage is TRBV19 and J usage is TRBJ1-5; no clear D. The DNA of the CDR3 is TGTGCCAGTAGTACCGACTATAGCAATCAGCCCCAGCATTTT. This sequence encodes CASSTDYSNQPQHF. Full variable domain (rest looked up from reference TRBV19 and TRBJ1-5): DGGITQSPKYLFRKEGQNVTLSCEQNLNHDAMYWYRQDPGQGLRLIYYSQIVNDFQKGDIAEGYSVSREKKESFPLTVTSAQKNPTAFYLCASSTDYSNQPQHFGDGTRLSIL.